This TCR beta chain stems from a study of OX40 agonist ivuxolimab in advanced cancers. The V end lost 7 bases, the J end lost 5 bases, and 14 bases lay between the germline ends. CDR3 length: 14 residues. The germline CDR1 and CDR2 sequences are SNHLY and FYNNEI. TCRdb's table, derived via immunoSEQ multiplex PCR, lists solely in-frame clones and lacks some. Of around 80,000 clones in the sample, approximately 80% were seen once. Sequences were derived from CD4+ or CD8+ T cells sorted from blood, sampled in a trial of the OX40 agonist ivuxolimab. The receptor was derived from an adult with an advanced solid tumor such as melanoma, head and neck, liver or kidney cancer. This sequence joins TRBV2 and TRBJ1-4, with D perhaps TRBD1 (6 bases). The CDR3 is CASKPRGFNEKLFF. The DNA for the CDR3 is TGTGCCAGCAAGCCAAGGGGGTTCAATGAAAAACTGTTTTTT.